The source of this TCR beta chain is a study of blood T cell repertoires in COVID-19. For the study at large: Sites in the United States, Italy and Spain provided acute and convalescent COVID-19 samples. T cells, B-cell-depleted T cells, or PBMCs provided the cDNA or gDNA that served as material.

From germline, CDR1 is GTSNPN and CDR2 SVGIG (reference sequence). CDR3 length: 14 amino acids. The junction had 4 bases not matched to a gene; V was cut back by 3 bases and J by 0 bases. Methods used by the authors: Amplified reference gene primers provided the basis for estimating nucleated cell counts. Data came from immunoSEQ multiplex PCR; TCRdb stores just in-frame clones and leaves some out. V and J calls and clone size are as listed in that table; D and trimming were resolved from the DNA. Of fewer than 250,000 clones in the sample, more than 60% are singletons; the top ten hold around 12%. This chain links TRBV30 with TRBJ1-2, with 7 nucleotides matching TRBD1. Specimen: peripheral blood. The receptor was isolated from a woman aged 45-65 years with acute or convalescent COVID-19. The CDR3 is CAWRKDRTNYGYTF. DNA for the CDR3: TGTGCCTGGAGGAAGGACAGGACTAACTATGGCTACACCTTC.